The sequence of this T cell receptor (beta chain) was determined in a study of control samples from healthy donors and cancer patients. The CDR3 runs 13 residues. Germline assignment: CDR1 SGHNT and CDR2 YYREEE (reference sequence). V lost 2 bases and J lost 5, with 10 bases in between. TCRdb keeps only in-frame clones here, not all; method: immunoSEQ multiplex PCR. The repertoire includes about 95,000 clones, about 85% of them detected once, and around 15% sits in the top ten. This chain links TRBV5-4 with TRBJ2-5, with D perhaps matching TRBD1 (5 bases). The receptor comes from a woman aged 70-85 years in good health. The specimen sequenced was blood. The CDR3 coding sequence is TGTGCCAGCAGCTTCTGGGGCGTTGAGACCCAGTACTTC. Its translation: CASSFWGVETQYF.